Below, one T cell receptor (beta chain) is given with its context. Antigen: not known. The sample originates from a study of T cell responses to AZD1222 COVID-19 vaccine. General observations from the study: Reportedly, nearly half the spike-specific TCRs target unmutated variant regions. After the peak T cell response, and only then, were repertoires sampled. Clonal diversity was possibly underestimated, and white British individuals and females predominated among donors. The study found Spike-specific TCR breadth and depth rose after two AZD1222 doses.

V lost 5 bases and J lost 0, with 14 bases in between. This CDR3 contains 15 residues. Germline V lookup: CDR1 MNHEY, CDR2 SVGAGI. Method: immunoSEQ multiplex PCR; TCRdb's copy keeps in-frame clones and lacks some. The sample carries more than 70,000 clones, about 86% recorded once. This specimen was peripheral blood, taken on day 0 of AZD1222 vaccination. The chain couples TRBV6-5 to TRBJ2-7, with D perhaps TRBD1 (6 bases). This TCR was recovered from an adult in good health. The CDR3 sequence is CASSPRQAFSYEQYF. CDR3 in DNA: TGTGCCAGCAGTCCTAGACAGGCCTTCTCCTACGAGCAGTACTTC.